The sequence of this T cell receptor (beta chain) was determined in a study of T cell responses to AZD1222 COVID-19 vaccine. Only in-frame clones appear in the TCRdb table, and some are missing; sequencing was by immunoSEQ multiplex PCR. The table records tens of thousands of clones, 75% to 85% of them present only once. The CDR3 is 16 residues long. Germline V gives CDR1 SGHKS, CDR2 YYEKEE (reference sequence). V gave up 0 bases and J gave up 7 bases, with 14 bases separating them. This sample comprised peripheral blood, obtained on day 0 of AZD1222 vaccination. The origin of this receptor is an adult in good health. This chain uses TRBV5-5 with TRBJ1-6; D might be TRBD1 (5 bases). CDR3 in amino acids: CASSLAWGNRNSPLHF. CDR3 nucleotide sequence: TGTGCCAGCAGCTTGGCCTGGGGGAATAGGAATTCACCCCTCCACTTT.